These 21 T cell receptor beta chains were all obtained from the same sample, sequenced in a study of vaccination effects on CD4 cells after COVID-19 (dated by TCRdb to 2022 to 2024). These TCRs are of unknown antigen specificity. In the ViraFEST assay, PBMC were stimulated with viral peptide pools, and antigen-specific CD4+ T cell clonotypes were then identified by expansion using TCR sequencing. After less than 13 days of culture, CD4+ T cells were isolated with the EasySep CD4+ T cell isolation kit. Convalescent patients had PCR-confirmed SARS-CoV-2 infection between March and December 2020, before Alpha, Beta and Delta variants emerged in the United States. Libraries were constructed by the immunoSEQ multiplex PCR assay. Entries here come from immuneACCESS through TCRdb and include only in-frame sequences with V and J called. Some clones fail to appear in such tables; in the studies checked, an unresolved V gene covers under half of the shortfall, and the cause of the remainder is unknown. For this sample the table gives about 45,000 clones, of which more than 60% were detected only once. The top ten clonotypes cover roughly 30% of the sample.

The source material was CD4+ T cells from PBMCs cultured with a peptide pool, sampled before COVID-19 vaccination. The receptors derive from a human donor who had a prior SARS-CoV-2 infection.

The CDR3 DNA is TGTGCCAGCAGTTTAGGGACAGGGGGCGAATATGGCTACACCTTC. Its protein product is CASSLGTGGEYGYTF. The chain combines TRBV28 with TRBJ1-2, with 12 bases aligning to TRBD1. CDR3 length: 15 amino acids. Germline V gene sequence: CDR1 MDHEN, CDR2 SYDVKM. Germline trimming cut 2 bases from V and 5 bases from J; bases unmatched to any gene: 3.

The chain joins TRBV5-1 to TRBJ1-6; 8 bases are shared with TRBD1. The CDR3 runs 16 residues. Germline assignment: CDR1 SGHRS and CDR2 YFSETQ. Germline trimming cut 0 bases from V and 9 bases from J; bases unmatched to any gene: 8. The CDR3 bases are TGCGCCAGCAGCTTGGGGTGGACAGGGCCGAGTTCACCCCTCCACTTT. Its translation is CASSLGWTGPSSPLHF.

The chain uses TRBV6-2 or TRBV6-3 and TRBJ2-5; 8 bases line up with TRBD2. Trimming at V came to 0 bases and at J to 5 bases, leaving 11 bases not matched to a gene. This CDR3 has 17 residues. CDR1 MNHEY and CDR2 SVGEGT come from the germline V gene. CDR3 DNA sequence: TGTGCCAGCAGTTACTCGATACGGGGGGGAGATATGGAGACCCAGTACTTC. Its protein product is CASSYSIRGGDMETQYF.

The chain joins TRBV7-6 to TRBJ2-7; 8 bases align to TRBD1. CDR3 size: 15 residues. The trim removed 5 bases at V and 6 bases at J, leaving 12 bases unmatched. In germline, CDR1 is SGHVS, CDR2 FNYEAQ. CDR3 coding DNA: TGTGCCAGCAGCCAATCCTCAGGACAGGGCATCGAGCAGTACTTC. The encoded protein is CASSQSSGQGIEQYF.

The chain couples TRBV11-3 to TRBJ2-1; 11 bases line up with TRBD2. The CDR3 spans 15 residues. V shed 4 bases, J shed 10 bases, and the junction held 9 bases outside the gene matches. Germline V lookup: CDR1 SGHNT, CDR2 YENEEA. CDR3 sequence reads: CASSSTSGSLREQFF. As DNA, the CDR3 is TGTGCCAGCAGCTCCACTAGCGGGAGCCTGAGAGAGCAGTTCTTC.

This chain uses TRBV6-1 with TRBJ2-3, with D perhaps TRBD1 (5 bases). This CDR3 contains 17 residues. Germline assignment: CDR1 MNHNS and CDR2 SASEGT. Trimming stripped 4 bases from V and 3 bases from J, with 20 bases between. In DNA, the CDR3 is TGTGCCAGCAGTGGAGAAACCCAGGGTTTTTGGACAGATACGCAGTATTTT. As protein: CASSGETQGFWTDTQYF.

DNA for the CDR3: TGTGCCAGCAGAAAAGGGACAGGCAGTATCGAGGAGCAGTACTTC. Residues: CASRKGTGSIEEQYF. The V call is TRBV2, the J call TRBJ2-7, with 8 positions matching TRBD1. CDR3 length: 15 residues. CDR1 and CDR2 (germline): SNHLY, FYNNEI. V lost 6 bases to trimming and J lost 7 bases; unmatched junction nucleotides: 14.

The CDR3 here is CASSLNNRRRGYTF. CDR3 bases: TGTGCCAGCAGTTTAAATAACCGCAGGCGCGGCTACACCTTC. This chain links TRBV28 with TRBJ1-2; D not resolved. The CDR3 is made up of 14 amino acids. CDR1 and CDR2 (germline): MDHEN, SYDVKM. The V gene lost 2 bases and the J gene lost 8 bases, with 15 bases spanning the gap.

This clone was found a few times. The V and J genes are TRBV5-3 and TRBJ2-3, with D perhaps matching TRBD2 (6 bases). TRBV5-3 is given ORF status, its function remaining uncertain. CDR3 size: 14 residues. V was pared by 1 base and J by 6 bases, with 12 bases between. This chain's CDR3 is CARSLYGTADTQYF. The CDR3, as DNA: TGTGCCAGAAGCTTGTACGGGACTGCCGATACGCAGTATTTT.

In this sample, this clone turned up once. The V and J genes are TRBV19 and TRBJ2-3; 8 bases align to TRBD2. Germline CDR1 reads LNHDA; CDR2 reads SQIVND (reference sequence). This CDR3 has 15 amino acids. J was trimmed by 1 base and V by 1 base; bases with no gene match: 1. Here the CDR3 DNA reads TGTGCCAGTAGTATAGGTAGCGGGGGCACAGATACGCAGTATTTT. It encodes CASSIGSGGTDTQYF. Filled out from reference TRBV19 and TRBJ2-3, the complete variable domain reads DGGITQSPKYLFRKEGQNVTLSCEQNLNHDAMYWYRQDPGQGLRLIYYSQIVNDFQKGDIAEGYSVSREKKESFPLTVTSAQKNPTAFYLCASSIGSGGTDTQYFGPGTRLTVL.

This clone was detected only a few times. V is TRBV2 and J is TRBJ1-1; D gene ambiguous. The V gene lost 3 bases and the J gene lost 11 bases, with 13 bases spanning the gap. Germline values: CDR1 SNHLY, CDR2 FYNNEI. This CDR3 region has 12 residues. The CDR3 region has the DNA TGTGCCAGCAGTGATTGGGCAAAACGGGCTTTCTTT. This gives the protein CASSDWAKRAFF.

The CDR3 sequence: CATGRQETGELFF. CDR3 sequence (DNA): TGTGCCACCGGAAGACAGGAAACCGGGGAGCTGTTTTTT. The chain couples TRBV9 to TRBJ2-2; possible D gene TRBD1, 6 bases. The CDR3 runs to 13 residues. CDR1 and CDR2 (germline): SGDLS, YYNGEE. The V end was cut by 9 bases, the J end by 5 bases, with 14 bases between.

The chain joins TRBV6-2 or TRBV6-3 to TRBJ2-3; D not certain. V was cut by 0 bases and J by 6 bases, with 7 bases left in between. This CDR3 region has 13 residues. CDR1 is MNHEY, CDR2 SVGEGT, per germline. DNA for the CDR3: TGTGCCAGCAGTTACTCGATTGTCGATACGCAGTATTTT. The encoded protein is CASSYSIVDTQYF.

The V and J genes are TRBV7-6 and TRBJ2-7, with D tentatively TRBD1 or TRBD2 (5 bases each). Germline CDR1 is SGHVS and CDR2 is FNYEAQ. The CDR3 extends over 15 amino acids. V lost 5 bases and J lost 5, with 19 bases in between. The CDR3 here is CASSKRDLRADEQYF. CDR3 nucleotides: TGTGCCAGCAGCAAACGGGACCTCCGGGCCGACGAGCAGTACTTC.

A few counts support this clone. The gene calls are TRBV15 and TRBJ2-2, with D perhaps matching TRBD2 (6 bases). The CDR3 is 17 residues long. CDR1 and CDR2 from the germline V gene are LNHNV and YYDKDF (reference sequence). Trimming stripped 1 base from V and 1 base from J, with 13 bases between. CDR3 nucleotide sequence: TGTGCCACCAGCAGAGGGAGGGCGCAGGGGAACACCGGGGAGCTGTTTTTT. Its translation is CATSRGRAQGNTGELFF.

This clone appeared once. DNA for the CDR3: TGTGCCACCAGTGATCCCCAGGGGTACGGCACAGATACGCAGTATTTT. This encodes CATSDPQGYGTDTQYF. The chain has TRBV24-1 and TRBJ2-3; a weak D match, TRBD1 (6 bases). CDR3 length equals 16 residues. Germline CDR1 reads KGHDR; CDR2 reads SFDVKD. The V end lost 3 bases, the J end lost 1 base, and 13 bases lay between the germline ends.

J is TRBJ2-3 and V is TRBV6-5; no definite D call. This CDR3 spans 15 amino acids. CDR1 MNHEY and CDR2 SVGAGI come from the germline V gene. The V end lost 5 bases, the J end lost 0 bases, and 12 bases lay between the germline ends. The CDR3 region is CASSRRTVSTDTQYF. The CDR3 coding sequence is TGTGCCAGCAGTCGTAGGACGGTTAGCACAGATACGCAGTATTTT.

This clone was counted a few times. This chain connects TRBV12-5 to TRBJ2-1; no definite D call. CDR1 and CDR2 (germline): LGHNT, FRNRAP. This CDR3 has 12 amino acids. Trimming shortened V by 5 bases and J by 9 bases, and 11 bases separated the two germline ends. This chain's CDR3 is CASGAVKREQFF. As DNA, the CDR3 is TGTGCTAGTGGTGCGGTCAAGCGTGAGCAGTTCTTC.

This clone was counted a few times. The chain uses TRBV21-1 and TRBJ2-1; the tabulated D call, TRBD2, remains unverified against the DNA. TRBV21-1 is a listed pseudogene. CDR3 size: 14 residues. The CDR3 loop reads CATSGTSLCHEQFF. In DNA, the CDR3 is TGTGCCACCTCTGGGACTAGCCTGTGCCATGAGCAGTTCTTC.

The V and J genes are TRBV20-1 and TRBJ2-2; 7 nucleotides align to TRBD1. Germline CDR1 DFQATT, CDR2 SNEGSKA (reference sequence). The CDR3 extends over 11 amino acids. V lost 7 bases, J lost 6 bases, and 2 bases stayed unmatched. CDR3 nucleotide sequence: TGCAGTGTCAGGGGGTCCGGGGAGCTGTTTTTT. Protein: CSVRGSGELFF.

This clone was observed a handful of times. This chain connects TRBV5-1 to TRBJ1-1; D remains unclear. CDR3 size: 14 residues. Per germline, CDR1 SGHRS and CDR2 YFSETQ. Trimming removed 0 bases from V and 4 bases from J, with 10 bases in between. The CDR3 region is CASSLGSEGTEAFF. The CDR3 DNA reads as TGCGCCAGCAGCTTGGGGTCGGAAGGCACTGAAGCTTTCTTT.